The source of this TCR beta chain is a study of shared clonotypes between healthy human individuals. Clones were read by immunoSEQ multiplex PCR, and TCRdb kept only the in-frame ones, dropping some. This table holds over 1.5 million clones, about 98% found once. The CDR3 spans 14 residues. CDR1 is SGHRS and CDR2 is YFSETQ in the germline V gene. V lost 4 bases and J lost 2, with 12 bases in between. Investigators divided CD4+ cells into CD45RA+ naive and CD45RA-negative memory subsets. The chain is built from TRBV5-1 and TRBJ2-5, with D possibly matching TRBD1 (7 bases). The clonotype originates from a man in his thirties or forties in good health. The sample was naive CD4+ T cells sorted from blood. Documented subset: CD45RA+ positively selected. CDR3 sequence: CASSAGQLQETQYF. DNA of the CDR3: TGCGCCAGCAGCGCGGGACAGCTTCAAGAGACCCAGTACTTC.